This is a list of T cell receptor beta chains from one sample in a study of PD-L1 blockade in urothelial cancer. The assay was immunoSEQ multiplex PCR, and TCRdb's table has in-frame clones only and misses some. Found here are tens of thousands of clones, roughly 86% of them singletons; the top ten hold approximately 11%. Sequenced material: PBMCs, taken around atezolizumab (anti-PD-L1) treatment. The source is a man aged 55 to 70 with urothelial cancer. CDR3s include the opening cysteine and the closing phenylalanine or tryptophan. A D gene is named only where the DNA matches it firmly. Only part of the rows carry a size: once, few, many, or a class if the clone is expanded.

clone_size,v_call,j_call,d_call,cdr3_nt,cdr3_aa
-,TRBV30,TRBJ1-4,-,TGTGCCTGGAGTTCTAAAACAACTAATGAAAAACTGTTTTTT,CAWSSKTTNEKLFF
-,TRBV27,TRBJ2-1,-,TGTGCCAGCAGTTCGTTCAGAAACTCCTACAATGAGCAGTTCTTC,CASSSFRNSYNEQFF
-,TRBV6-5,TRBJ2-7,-,TGTGCCAGCAGTTTGTTCAGGGCAAGCTACGAGCAGTACTTC,CASSLFRASYEQYF
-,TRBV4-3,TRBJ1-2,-,TGCGCCAGCAGCCAAGGCACAGGGAACTATGGCTACACCTTC,CASSQGTGNYGYTF
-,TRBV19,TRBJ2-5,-,TGTGCCACCTCGACCTGGAGCGGGTTCCAAGAGACCCAGTACTTC,CATSTWSGFQETQYF
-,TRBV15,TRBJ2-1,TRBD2,TGTGCCACCAGCAGAGATTTCCGGGAGGCCGTTTTGAATGAGCAGTTCTTC,CATSRDFREAVLNEQFF
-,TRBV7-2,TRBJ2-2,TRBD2,TGTGCCAGCAGAATAGCCCCTAGCGGGAGGAGTGGGGAGCTGTTTTTT,CASRIAPSGRSGELFF
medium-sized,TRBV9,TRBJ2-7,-,TGTGCCAGCAGTGGAGGGAACTACGAGCAGTACTTC,CASSGGNYEQYF
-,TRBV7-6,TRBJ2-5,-,TGTGCCAGCAGCTTAGCTGTAACAGGCCAAGAGACCCAGTACTTC,CASSLAVTGQETQYF
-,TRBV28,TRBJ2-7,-,TGTGCCAGCAGTTTAGGGACTCCCTCCTACGAGCAGTACTTC,CASSLGTPSYEQYF
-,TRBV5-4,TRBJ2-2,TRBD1,TGTGCCAGCAGCACCCCCGGGACAGGGGTAAGAGGCACCGGGGAGCTGTTTTTT,CASSTPGTGVRGTGELFF
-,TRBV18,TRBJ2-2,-,TGTGCCAGCTCTCGATCAGGGGCCGCGAACACCGGGGAGCTGTTTTTT,CASSRSGAANTGELFF
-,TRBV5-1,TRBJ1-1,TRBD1,TGCGCCAGCAGGTCCGGGACAGGGGGGGGAGATGCTGAAGCTTTCTTT,CASRSGTGGGDAEAFF
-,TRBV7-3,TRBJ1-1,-,TGTGCCAGCAGCTTAAGTAGGAACACTGAAGCTTTCTTT,CASSLSRNTEAFF
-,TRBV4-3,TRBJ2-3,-,TGCGCCAGCAGCCAAGATTTGGACAGCAGCACAGATACGCAGTATTTT,CASSQDLDSSTDTQYF
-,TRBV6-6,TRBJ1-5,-,TGTGCCAGCAGTTACTCGGCCCCTCCGCCCCAGCATTTT,CASSYSAPPPQHF
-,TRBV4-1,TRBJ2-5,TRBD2,TGCGCCAGCAGCCCACTAGCGGGGGGACAAGAGACCCAGTACTTC,CASSPLAGGQETQYF
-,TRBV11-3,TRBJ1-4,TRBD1,TGTGCCAGCAGAATCAGGGGAACAGGGGATGAAAAACTGTTTTTT,CASRIRGTGDEKLFF
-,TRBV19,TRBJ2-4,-,TGTGCCAGTAGTGCACTAGTACTAGAAAACATTCAGTACTTC,CASSALVLENIQYF
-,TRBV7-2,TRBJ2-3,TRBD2,TGTGCCAGCAGGGCCGGGGGACTAGCGAGCACAGATACGCAGTATTTT,CASRAGGLASTDTQYF
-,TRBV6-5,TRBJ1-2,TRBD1,TGTGCCAGCAGGAGCAGGGGGCGTCTCTATGGCTACACCTTC,CASRSRGRLYGYTF
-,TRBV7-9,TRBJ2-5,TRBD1,TGTGCCAGCAGCTCGACAGGGGACGGGCAAGAGACCCAGTACTTC,CASSSTGDGQETQYF